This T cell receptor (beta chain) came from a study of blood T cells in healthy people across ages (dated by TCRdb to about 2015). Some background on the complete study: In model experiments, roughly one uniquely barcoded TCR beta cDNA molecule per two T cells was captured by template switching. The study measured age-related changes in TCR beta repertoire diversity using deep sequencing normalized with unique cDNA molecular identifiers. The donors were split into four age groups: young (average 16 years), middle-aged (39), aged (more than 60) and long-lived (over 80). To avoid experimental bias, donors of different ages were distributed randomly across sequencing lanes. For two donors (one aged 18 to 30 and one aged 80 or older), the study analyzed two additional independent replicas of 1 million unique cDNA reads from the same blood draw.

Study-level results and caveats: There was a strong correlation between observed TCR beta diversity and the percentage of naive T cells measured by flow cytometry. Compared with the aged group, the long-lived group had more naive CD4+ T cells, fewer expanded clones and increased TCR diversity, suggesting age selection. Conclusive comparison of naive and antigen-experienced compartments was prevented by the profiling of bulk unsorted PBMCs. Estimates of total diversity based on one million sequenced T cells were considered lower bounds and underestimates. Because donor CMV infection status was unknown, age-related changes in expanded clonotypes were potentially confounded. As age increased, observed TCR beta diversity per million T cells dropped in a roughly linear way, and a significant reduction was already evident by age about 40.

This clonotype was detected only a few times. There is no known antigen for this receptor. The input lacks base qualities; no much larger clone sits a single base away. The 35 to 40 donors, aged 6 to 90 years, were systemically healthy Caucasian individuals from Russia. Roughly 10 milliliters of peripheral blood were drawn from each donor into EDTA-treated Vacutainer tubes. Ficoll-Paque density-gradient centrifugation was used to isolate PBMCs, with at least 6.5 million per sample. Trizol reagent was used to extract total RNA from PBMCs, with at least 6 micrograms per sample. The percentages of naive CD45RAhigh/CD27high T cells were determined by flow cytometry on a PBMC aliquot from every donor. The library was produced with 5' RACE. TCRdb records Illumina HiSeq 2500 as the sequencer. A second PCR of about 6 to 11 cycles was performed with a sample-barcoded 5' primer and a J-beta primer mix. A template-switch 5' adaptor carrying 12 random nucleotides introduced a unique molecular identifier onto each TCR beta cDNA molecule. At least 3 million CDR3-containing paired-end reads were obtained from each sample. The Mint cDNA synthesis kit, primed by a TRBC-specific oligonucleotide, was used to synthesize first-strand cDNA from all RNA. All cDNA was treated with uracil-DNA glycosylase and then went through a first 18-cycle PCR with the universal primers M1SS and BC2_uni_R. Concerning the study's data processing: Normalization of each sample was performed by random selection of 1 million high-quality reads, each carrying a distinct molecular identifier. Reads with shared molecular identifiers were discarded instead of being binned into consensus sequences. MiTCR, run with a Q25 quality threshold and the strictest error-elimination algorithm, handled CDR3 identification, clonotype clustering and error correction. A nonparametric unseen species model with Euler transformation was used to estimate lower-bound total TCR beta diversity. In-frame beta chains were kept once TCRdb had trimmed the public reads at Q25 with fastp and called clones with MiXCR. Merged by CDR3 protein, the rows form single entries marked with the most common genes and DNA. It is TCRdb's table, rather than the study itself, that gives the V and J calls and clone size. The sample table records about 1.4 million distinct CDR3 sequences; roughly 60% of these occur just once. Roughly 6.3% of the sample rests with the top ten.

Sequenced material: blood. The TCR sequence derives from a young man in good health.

The CDR3 protein sequence reads: CSASLERGDQETQYF. Read as DNA, the sequence is TGCAGTGCTTCGTTGGAGCGGGGGGACCAAGAGACCCAGTACTTC. This chain joins TRBV20-1 to TRBJ2-5, with 9 junctional bases fitting TRBD2. The CDR3 goes from the cysteine to the phenylalanine over 15 residues. Here the CDR3 DNA is all that survives: 45 bases in frame from base 1. V ends up 5 bases short and J 0 bases short, with an unmatched junction base count of 7. The germline V gene (reference sequence) supplies CDR1 DFQATT and CDR2 SNEGSKA.